These 26 T cell receptor beta chains were all obtained from the same sample, sequenced in a study of OX40 agonist ivuxolimab in advanced cancers. Data came from immunoSEQ multiplex PCR; TCRdb stores just in-frame clones and leaves some out. The sample yields 50,000 to 80,000 clones, roughly four fifths seen once. The sample here was CD4+ or CD8+ T cells sorted from blood, taken in a trial of the OX40 agonist ivuxolimab. Source of these receptors: an adult with an advanced solid tumor such as melanoma, head and neck, liver or kidney cancer.

This clone was counted once. This sequence joins TRBV30 and TRBJ1-2, with 7 bases fitting TRBD1. After removal of 3 bases from V and 5 bases from J, the junction contained 12 bases not matched to a gene. Germline V gives CDR1 GTSNPN, CDR2 SVGIG (reference sequence). This CDR3 has 15 residues. The CDR3 sequence: CAWRRGGTGAYGYTF. The CDR3 coding sequence is TGTGCCTGGAGGCGGGGGGGTACAGGGGCATATGGCTACACCTTC.

The chain is built from TRBV7-8 and TRBJ2-1; 8 positions match TRBD2. In germline, CDR1 is SGHVS, CDR2 FQNEAQ. J gave up 8 bases and V 4 bases, and 16 bases lay outside the gene matches. The CDR3 is made up of 17 amino acids. CDR3 loop: CASSWGPGGGQWDEQFF. DNA for the CDR3: TGTGCCAGCAGCTGGGGTCCGGGCGGGGGGCAGTGGGATGAGCAGTTCTTC. Supplemented by reference TRBV7-8 and TRBJ2-1, the full variable domain reads GAGVSQSPRYKVAKRGQDVALRCDPISGHVSLFWYQQALGQGPEFLTYFQNEAQLDKSGLPSDRFFAERPEGSVSTLKIQRTQQEDSAVYLCASSWGPGGGQWDEQFFGPGTRLTVL.

This clone was observed a single time. As DNA, the CDR3 is TGTGCCAGCAGGACAGGGGGCGCCTCCAATGAGCAGTTCTTC. This translates into CASRTGGASNEQFF. This rearrangement joins TRBV27 to TRBJ2-1; 10 bases map to TRBD1. The CDR3 loop spans 14 amino acids. The germline gives CDR1 MNHEY, CDR2 SMNVEV (reference sequence). The ends lost 6 bases at V and 6 bases at J; junction bases unmatched: 5.

For this clone: The same CDR3 can be traced to other DNA sequences in this sample. The chain has TRBV5-6 and TRBJ1-1; D not certain. Looked up from germline, CDR1 is SGHDT and CDR2 is YYEEEE. This CDR3 is 13 amino acids long. V was pared by 4 bases and J by 4 bases, with 11 bases between. CDR3 DNA: TGTGCCAGCAGCCTCGGTGGGAGCACTGAAGCTTTCTTT. Protein sequence: CASSLGGSTEAFF.

The J gene is TRBJ2-7, the V gene TRBV7-2; D is unclear. CDR3 size: 17 residues. Germline loops: CDR1 SGHTA, CDR2 FQGNSA. Trimming stripped 1 base from V and 1 base from J, with 17 bases between. CDR3 amino acids: CASSLDLRSGSSYEQYF. DNA of the CDR3: TGTGCCAGCAGCTTAGACCTAAGGTCAGGTTCTTCCTACGAGCAGTACTTC.

The chain carries TRBV7-2 and TRBJ2-2; D gene ambiguous. Germline CDR1 is SGHTA and CDR2 is FQGNSA. The V end lost 4 bases, the J end lost 0 bases, and 9 bases lay between the germline ends. CDR3 length: 15 amino acids. Here the CDR3 DNA reads TGTGCCAGCAGCTCCGTACAGTCGAACACCGGGGAGCTGTTTTTT. This codes for CASSSVQSNTGELFF.

The rearrangement joins TRBV19 to TRBJ2-7; the D gene is possibly TRBD2 (7 bases). This CDR3 has 16 amino acids. Trimming took 9 bases from V and 0 from J, leaving 21 bases between them. Germline CDR1 and CDR2: LNHDA and SQIVND (reference sequence). The CDR3, as DNA: TGTGCCAGGAGAAGCCTGGGGGGGCAAATCTCCTACGAGCAGTACTTC. It specifies CARRSLGGQISYEQYF.

The chain joins TRBV2 to TRBJ2-7, with D unresolved. The CDR3 contains 12 residues. With 9 bases removed from V and 1 base from J, the gap between germline ends came to 10 bases. Germline CDR1 is SNHLY and CDR2 is FYNNEI. CDR3 bases: TGTGCCAGTCCCGGGCCATCCTACGAGCAGTACTTC. It translates to CASPGPSYEQYF.

This clone was picked up one time. Mismatch with germline at one junction end may stem from a read error. The V call is TRBV7-7, the J call TRBJ2-1; 16 bases are shared with TRBD2. Germline V gives CDR1 SSHAT, CDR2 FNYEAQ (reference sequence). The CDR3 spans 16 residues. Here the CDR3 DNA reads TGTGCTAGCAGCTTAGCTGGGACTAGCGGGAGGGATGAGCAGTTCTTC. This translates into CASSLAGTSGRDEQFF.

The V gene is TRBV2, the J gene TRBJ1-5; D not certain. CDR1 SNHLY and CDR2 FYNNEI come from the germline V gene. The CDR3 runs to 16 residues. The germline V and J ends were trimmed by 1 base and 8 bases, with 18 bases remaining between them. The CDR3 DNA follows: TGTGCCAGCAGTGAAGAAACACCCGTCCGAGGAAAGCCCCAGCATTTT. Its protein product is CASSEETPVRGKPQHF.

Details on this clone: One end of the junction is discordant with germline, which a read error may explain. The chain links TRBV9 to TRBJ2-7; 9 bases are a match to TRBD2. Germline V gene lookup returns CDR1 SGDLS and CDR2 YYNGEE. The CDR3 sequence is 14 residues long. CDR3 sequence reads: CVSSAAGGLYEQYF. CDR3 bases: TGTGTCAGCAGCGCAGCGGGAGGTCTTTACGAGCAGTACTTC. The full variable domain, its missing parts supplied by reference TRBV9 and TRBJ2-7, is DSGVTQTPKHLITATGQRVTLRCSPRSGDLSVYWYQQSLDQGLQFLIQYYNGEERAKGNILERFSAQQFPDLHSELNLSSLELGDSALYFCVSSAAGGLYEQYFGPGTRLTVT.

This clone was seen once. The rearrangement uses TRBV2 and TRBJ2-5, with 8 bases aligning to TRBD1. The CDR3 has 13 amino acids. Germline V gene data show CDR1 as SNHLY and CDR2 as FYNNEI. J gave up 5 bases and V 6 bases, and 5 bases lay outside the gene matches. CDR3 DNA sequence: TGTGCCAGCAGCGGGACAGGTGGGGAGACCCAGTACTTC. Protein product: CASSGTGGETQYF.

This clone was detected only once. The V and J genes are TRBV18 and TRBJ2-1; D might be TRBD2 (6 bases). This CDR3 comprises 15 residues. Germline V CDR1 and CDR2: KGHSH, LQKENI. Deletions cut 3 bases from V and 7 bases from J, with 16 bases between. The CDR3 loop reads CASSPPGLSVNEQFF. The CDR3 DNA sequence: TGTGCCAGCTCACCGCCGGGACTTAGCGTAAATGAGCAGTTCTTC.

The chain uses TRBV9 and TRBJ2-3; D is possibly TRBD1 or TRBD2 (6 bases each). Trimming left V 4 bases short and J 1 base short, with 13 bases between. This CDR3 contains 15 residues. CDR1 and CDR2 from the germline V gene are SGDLS and YYNGEE. The CDR3 loop reads CASSLGGLRTDTQYF. The DNA of the CDR3 is TGTGCCAGCAGCCTTGGGGGGCTTCGCACAGATACGCAGTATTTT.

The table lists this clone with a few counts. CDR3 protein: CASSGGPNAGYEQYF. The CDR3 DNA reads as TGTGCCAGCAGCGGGGGCCCGAACGCAGGCTACGAGCAGTACTTC. The rearrangement links TRBV7-2 to TRBJ2-7; D is possibly TRBD1 (6 bases). This CDR3 contains 15 residues. The germline CDR1 and CDR2 sequences are SGHTA and FQGNSA. Trimming cost V 5 bases and J 3 bases, with 17 bases left between them.

This chain connects TRBV7-9 to TRBJ1-5, with D uncertain. This CDR3 region has 14 residues. Germline values: CDR1 SEHNR, CDR2 FQNEAQ (reference sequence). Trimming left V 1 base short and J 4 bases short, with 8 bases between. CDR3 DNA: TGTGCCAGCAGCTTAGGGGCAGGTAATCAGCCCCAGCATTTT. This codes for CASSLGAGNQPQHF.

The rearrangement uses TRBV5-1 and TRBJ1-6; no reliable D call. This CDR3 spans 16 amino acids. Germline V CDR1 and CDR2: SGHRS, YFSETQ. The V and J ends lost 2 bases and 0 bases respectively, with 9 bases between them. CDR3 coding DNA: TGCGCCAGCAGCTTCTATGGGAACTCCTATAATTCACCCCTCCACTTT. It specifies CASSFYGNSYNSPLHF.

This chain links TRBV19 with TRBJ2-5; no firm D call. The CDR3 is 14 amino acids. Trimming left V 3 bases short and J 4 bases short, with 12 bases between. Germline lookup yields CDR1 LNHDA and CDR2 SQIVND (reference sequence). DNA for the CDR3: TGTGCCAGTAGTATGGGGTCGCTAGGAGAGACCCAGTACTTC. Translation: CASSMGSLGETQYF. The entire variable domain, with the rest obtained from reference TRBV19 and TRBJ2-5, is as follows: DGGITQSPKYLFRKEGQNVTLSCEQNLNHDAMYWYRQDPGQGLRLIYYSQIVNDFQKGDIAEGYSVSREKKESFPLTVTSAQKNPTAFYLCASSMGSLGETQYFGPGTRLLVL.

V is TRBV27 and J is TRBJ2-1; D not certain. The CDR3 has 15 residues. Germline V lookup: CDR1 MNHEY, CDR2 SMNVEV (reference sequence). V lost 2 bases, J lost 7 bases, and 15 bases lay in between. The CDR3 protein is CASSLGLVNKNEQFF. In nucleotides, the CDR3 is TGTGCCAGCAGTTTAGGGCTAGTAAATAAGAATGAGCAGTTCTTC.

The chain recombines TRBV7-9 with TRBJ2-7; TRBD1 agrees at 8 bases. V shed 3 bases, J shed 2 bases, and the junction held 6 bases outside the gene matches. Germline lookup yields CDR1 SEHNR and CDR2 FQNEAQ (reference sequence). The CDR3 extends over 15 amino acids. The CDR3 nucleotides are TGTGCCAGCAGCTTCGATCTACAGGGGGCCTACGAGCAGTACTTC. Translating gives CASSFDLQGAYEQYF.

The rearrangement uses TRBV28 and TRBJ2-3; D possibly corresponds to TRBD1 (7 bases). Germline CDR1 MDHEN, CDR2 SYDVKM. The CDR3 has 16 residues. The V end lost 2 bases, the J end lost 1 base, and 13 bases lay between the germline ends. The CDR3 region has the DNA TGTGCCAGCAGTTTACGGAGCAGGGGGGGCACAGATACGCAGTATTTT. Protein product: CASSLRSRGGTDTQYF. The full variable domain, rest sourced from reference TRBV28 and TRBJ2-3, is DVKVTQSSRYLVKRTGEKVFLECVQDMDHENMFWYRQDPGLGLRLIYFSYDVKMKEKGDIPEGYSVSREKKERFSLILESASTNQTSMYLCASSLRSRGGTDTQYFGPGTRLTVL.

This chain links TRBV5-1 with TRBJ1-1; no clear D gene. Germline loops: CDR1 SGHRS, CDR2 YFSETQ. Deletions cut 0 bases from V and 3 bases from J, with 9 bases between. This CDR3 region has 14 residues. CDR3 nucleotide sequence: TGCGCCAGCAGCTTGGAATGGGATTACACTGAAGCTTTCTTT. Protein: CASSLEWDYTEAFF.

The rearrangement uses TRBV5-1 and TRBJ1-1, with 9 nucleotides matching TRBD1. The CDR3 totals 16 residues. The ends lost 2 bases at V and 0 bases at J; junction bases unmatched: 5. Germline V gene lookup returns CDR1 SGHRS and CDR2 YFSETQ. CDR3 residues: CASSFRGTGMNTEAFF. CDR3 DNA sequence: TGCGCCAGCAGCTTTCGGGGGACAGGGATGAACACTGAAGCTTTCTTT.

This sequence joins TRBV29-1 and TRBJ1-1; 7 nucleotides align to TRBD1. V shed 1 base and J 3 bases; nucleotides not matched to a gene: 5. Germline-derived CDR1 and CDR2 are SQVTM and ANQGSEA. This CDR3 contains 14 residues. CDR3 in DNA: TGCAGCGTTGAAGCTCCCAGGGGGTACACTGAAGCTTTCTTT. It specifies CSVEAPRGYTEAFF.

This sequence joins TRBV2 and TRBJ2-4; 7 bases agree with TRBD1. With 5 bases clipped from V and 1 base from J, the junction kept 8 bases outside the gene matches. The CDR3 has 16 residues. CDR1 and CDR2 from the germline V gene are SNHLY and FYNNEI. The CDR3 DNA follows: TGTGCCAGCAGTCGGGACAGCCCAGGGGCCAAAAACATTCAGTACTTC. Amino acid sequence: CASSRDSPGAKNIQYF.

This clone was observed once. The V and J genes are TRBV19 and TRBJ2-5; 8 nucleotides agree with TRBD1. The end of the DNA aligns better with TRBJ2-7, so the J call may be wrong. Germline CDR1 reads LNHDA; CDR2 reads SQIVND (reference sequence). This CDR3 spans 13 amino acids. The CDR3 spells CASKDRATYEQYF. DNA for the CDR3: TGTGCCAGTAAGGACAGGGCGACGTACGAGCAGTACTTC.